A selection of T cell receptor beta chains follows, all from one sample in a study of shared clonotypes between healthy human individuals. The assay was immunoSEQ multiplex PCR, and TCRdb's table has in-frame clones only and misses some. The sample consists of around 1,900,000 clones, approximately 92% of them appearing once. Sequencing was done on a sample of naive CD8+ T cells from PBMCs. These receptors all come from a man younger than 35 in good health. Some clones in this sample may be carry-over from other donors' samples. The CDR3 runs from the conserved cysteine through the conserved F or W. Each record gives: D gene, J gene, V gene, clone size, CDR3 protein, CDR3 DNA. D genes are given only for firm matches. Clone size appears in some rows only: once, few, many, or a class for an expanded clone.

TRBD1,TRBJ2-3,TRBV6-6,.,CASSYSDRGADTQYF,TGTGCCAGCAGTTACTCCGACAGGGGCGCAGATACGCAGTATTTT
.,TRBJ2-2,TRBV11-2,.,CASSLDWAEPNTGELFF,TGTGCCAGCAGCTTAGATTGGGCCGAGCCTAACACCGGGGAGCTGTTTTTT
.,TRBJ2-7,TRBV10-2,.,CASSGGGSSYEQYF,TGCGCCAGCAGTGGTGGTGGGAGCTCCTACGAGCAGTACTTC
.,TRBJ2-7,TRBV5-1,.,CASSLGRVGYEQYF,TGCGCCAGCAGCTTGGGGAGGGTGGGCTACGAGCAGTACTTC
.,TRBJ2-2,TRBV10-3,.,CAISETLSGPNTGELFF,TGTGCCATCAGTGAGACACTTAGCGGACCGAACACCGGGGAGCTGTTTTTT
.,TRBJ2-7,TRBV6-5,.,CASSYSQGLTVYEQYF,TGTGCCAGCAGTTACTCACAGGGCTTAACCGTTTACGAGCAGTACTTC
.,TRBJ1-5,TRBV7-9,.,CASSLQGQPQHF,TGTGCCAGCAGCTTACAGGGTCAGCCCCAGCATTTT
TRBD2,TRBJ2-3,TRBV2,.,CASSEGTSGTTDTQYF,TGTGCCAGCAGTGAGGGGACTAGCGGGACCACAGATACGCAGTATTTT
TRBD1,TRBJ1-2,TRBV2,once,CASQNTGDLTNGYTF,TGTGCCAGTCAGAACACAGGGGACCTAACTAATGGCTACACCTTC
.,TRBJ1-1,TRBV7-2,.,CASSIGDRLNTEAFF,TGTGCCAGCAGCATTGGGGACCGTTTGAACACTGAAGCTTTCTTT
.,TRBJ2-7,TRBV30,.,CAWSPPPYTYEQYF,TGTGCCTGGAGTCCCCCCCCTTATACCTACGAGCAGTACTTC
.,TRBJ1-1,TRBV29-1,.,CSVVGFASQMNTEAFF,TGCAGCGTTGTTGGCTTCGCCTCCCAGATGAACACTGAAGCTTTCTTT
TRBD2,TRBJ2-7,TRBV27,once,CASSPKQLAGLYEQYF,TGTGCCAGCAGTCCCAAACAACTAGCGGGACTCTACGAGCAGTACTTC
.,TRBJ1-2,TRBV7-9,.,CASSAQEIYGYTF,TGTGCCAGCAGCGCCCAGGAAATCTATGGCTACACCTTC
.,TRBJ2-5,TRBV28,.,CASSQRIPGVPYF,TGTGCCAGCAGCCAAAGGATCCCAGGAGTGCCGTACTTC
.,TRBJ2-2,TRBV15,.,CATSRDLDTNTGELFF,TGTGCCACCAGCAGAGATCTGGACACAAACACCGGGGAGCTGTTTTTT
TRBD1,TRBJ2-7,TRBV7-8,.,CASSLKSNVVAGQGIF,TGTGCCAGCAGCTTAAAGTCAAATGTGGTTGCGGGACAGGGGATTTTC
.,TRBJ1-1,TRBV7-9,.,CASSPPHNTEAFF,TGTGCCAGCAGCCCTCCCCATAACACTGAAGCTTTCTTT
.,TRBJ2-7,TRBV15,.,CATSVGAGSYEQYF,TGTGCCACCAGTGTAGGGGCAGGGAGCTACGAGCAGTACTTC
.,TRBJ1-2,TRBV7-9,.,CASSLALTPNYGYTF,TGTGCCAGCAGCCTAGCCCTGACACCTAACTATGGCTACACCTTC
TRBD1,TRBJ1-1,TRBV9,.,CASSGKTGPNTEAFF,TGTGCCAGCAGCGGGAAGACAGGGCCGAACACTGAAGCTTTCTTT
.,TRBJ2-1,TRBV15,.,CATSRAGSYNEQFF,TGTGCCACCAGCAGGGCTGGCTCCTACAATGAGCAGTTCTTC
.,TRBJ2-1,TRBV28,.,CASSYDSLNEQFF,TGTGCCAGCAGTTATGATAGTCTCAATGAGCAGTTCTTC
TRBD2,TRBJ2-1,TRBV4-1,once,CASSQDGGLAGGGYNEQFF,TGCGCCAGCAGCCAAGATGGGGGACTAGCGGGAGGAGGCTACAATGAGCAGTTCTTC
TRBD1,TRBJ2-7,TRBV7-9,.,CASSPRQGRAYEQYF,TGTGCCAGCAGCCCCCGACAGGGGAGAGCCTACGAGCAGTACTTC
TRBD2,TRBJ2-1,TRBV4-1,.,CASSLGASGSFNEQFF,TGCGCCAGCAGTCTGGGGGCTAGCGGGAGTTTCAATGAGCAGTTCTTC
TRBD2,TRBJ2-1,TRBV4-1,.,CASSQTGTSGREQFF,TGCGCCAGCAGCCAAACCGGGACTAGCGGGAGAGAGCAGTTCTTC
TRBD2,TRBJ2-7,TRBV6-4,.,CASSDSTGPGLADEQYF,TGTGCCAGCAGTGACTCGACGGGACCAGGACTAGCCGACGAGCAGTACTTC
.,TRBJ2-1,TRBV28,.,CASSSPPGKPYNEQFF,TGTGCCAGCAGTTCCCCCCCGGGCAAACCCTACAATGAGCAGTTCTTC
.,TRBJ2-5,TRBV4-3,.,CASSRGAGETQYF,TGCGCCAGCAGCCGGGGGGCAGGTGAGACCCAGTACTTC
.,TRBJ2-7,TRBV9,.,CASSPGSGPYEQYF,TGTGCCAGCAGCCCCGGAAGCGGTCCCTACGAGCAGTACTTC
.,TRBJ2-7,TRBV10-3,.,CAITPDGFYEQYF,TGTGCCATCACTCCGGACGGTTTCTACGAGCAGTACTTC
.,TRBJ1-5,TRBV28,.,CASSSGDSNQPQHF,TGTGCCAGCAGTTCAGGAGATAGCAATCAGCCCCAGCATTTT
TRBD1,TRBJ1-5,TRBV19,.,CASSIFAAGGQPQHF,TGTGCCAGTAGTATCTTTGCGGCAGGGGGTCAGCCCCAGCATTTT
TRBD1,TRBJ2-2,TRBV5-1,.,CASSLSPGGTGELFF,TGCGCCAGCAGCTTGTCGCCAGGGGGCACCGGGGAGCTGTTTTTT
.,TRBJ1-5,TRBV5-1,once,CASREGVGNQPQHF,TGCGCCAGCAGGGAGGGGGTAGGCAATCAGCCCCAGCATTTT
.,TRBJ2-6,TRBV11-2,.,CASSLAARSGANVLTF,TGTGCCAGCAGCCTCGCCGCCCGCTCTGGGGCCAACGTCCTGACTTTC
.,TRBJ2-7,TRBV4-1,.,CASALGADSYEQYF,TGCGCCAGCGCCTTGGGCGCCGACTCCTACGAGCAGTACTTC
.,TRBJ2-5,TRBV27,.,CASSSLNQETQYF,TGTGCCAGCAGTTCGCTTAACCAAGAGACCCAGTACTTC
TRBD2,TRBJ2-1,TRBV4-3,.,CASSQVLAGEDNEQFF,TGCGCCAGCAGCCAAGTCCTAGCGGGAGAAGATAATGAGCAGTTCTTC
.,TRBJ2-1,TRBV4-1,.,CASSRGSSYNEQFF,TGCGCCAGCAGCCGGGGTAGCTCCTACAATGAGCAGTTCTTC
TRBD2,TRBJ2-7,TRBV6-5,.,CASNLAEHPYEQYF,TGTGCCAGCAATCTAGCGGAGCACCCCTACGAGCAGTACTTC
TRBD2,TRBJ2-3,TRBV19,.,CASSPRTSAADTQYF,TGTGCCAGTAGTCCACGGACTAGCGCCGCCGATACGCAGTATTTT
TRBD1,TRBJ2-6,TRBV7-9,.,CASSEDREGLAGANVLTF,TGTGCCAGCAGCGAAGACAGGGAAGGATTGGCTGGGGCCAACGTCCTGACTTTC
TRBD1,TRBJ2-2,TRBV19,.,CASIDRGLYTGELFF,TGTGCCAGCATTGACAGGGGGCTTTACACCGGGGAGCTGTTTTTT
.,TRBJ2-1,TRBV5-5,.,CASSYPVVGVINNEQFF,TGTGCCAGCAGCTACCCCGTGGTAGGGGTGATTAACAATGAGCAGTTCTTC
.,TRBJ1-1,TRBV9,.,CASSPFPSGQGLAFF,TGTGCCAGCAGCCCCTTCCCCTCAGGTCAGGGGTTAGCTTTCTTT